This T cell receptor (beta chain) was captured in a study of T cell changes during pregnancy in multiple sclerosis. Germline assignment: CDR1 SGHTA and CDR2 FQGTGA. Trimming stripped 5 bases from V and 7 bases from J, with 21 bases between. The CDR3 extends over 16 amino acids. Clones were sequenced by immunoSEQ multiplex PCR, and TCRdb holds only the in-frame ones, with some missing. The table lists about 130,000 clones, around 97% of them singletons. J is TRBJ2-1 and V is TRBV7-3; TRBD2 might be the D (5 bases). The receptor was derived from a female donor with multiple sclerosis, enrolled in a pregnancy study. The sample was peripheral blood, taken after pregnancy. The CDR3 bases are TGTGCCAGCAGCCCCACGGCCGGGGTCCTCGGAAATGAGCAGTTCTTC. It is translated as CASSPTAGVLGNEQFF.